The clone carrying this T cell receptor beta chain has just one count. The RNA input was 0.5 to 1 ug, and it was reverse transcribed with random hexamers. TCRdb recomputed calls from the immunoSEQ multiplex PCR reads with MiXCR, one row per CDR3 protein. The sample holds approximately 120,000 distinct CDR3 sequences; 85% to 95% are singletons and the top ten take approximately 0.13%. These data are taken from a study of CD8 T cells in Susac syndrome. The CDR3 has 14 amino acids. Germline CDR1 and CDR2: SGHRS and YFSETQ. Trimming took off 7 bases at V and 0 bases at J, with 13 bases between the two ends.

Sequenced sample: CD8+ T cells from PBMCs. The receptor was isolated from a human donor in good health. The chain uses TRBV5-1 and TRBJ1-2; D gene unclear. The CDR3, as DNA: TGCGCCAGCGGTAGAGAACAGACTAACTATGGCTACACCTTC. Its protein is CASGREQTNYGYTF. Combining the CDR3 with reference TRBV5-1 and TRBJ1-2 gives the whole variable domain KAGVTQTPRYLIKTRGQQVTLSCSPISGHRSVSWYQQTPGQGLQFLFEYFSETQRNKGNFPGRFSGRQFSNSRSEMNVSTLELGDSALYLCASGREQTNYGYTFGSGTRLTVV.